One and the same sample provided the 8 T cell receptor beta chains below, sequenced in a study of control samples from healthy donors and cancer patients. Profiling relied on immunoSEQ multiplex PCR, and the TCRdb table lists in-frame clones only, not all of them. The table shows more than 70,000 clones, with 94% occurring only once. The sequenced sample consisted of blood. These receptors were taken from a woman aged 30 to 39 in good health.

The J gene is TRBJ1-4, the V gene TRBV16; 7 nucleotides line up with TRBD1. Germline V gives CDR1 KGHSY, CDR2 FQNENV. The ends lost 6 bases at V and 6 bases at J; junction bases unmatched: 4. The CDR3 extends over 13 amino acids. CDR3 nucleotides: TGTGCCAGCAGTCTCCAGGGGGATGAAAAACTGTTTTTT. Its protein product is CASSLQGDEKLFF.

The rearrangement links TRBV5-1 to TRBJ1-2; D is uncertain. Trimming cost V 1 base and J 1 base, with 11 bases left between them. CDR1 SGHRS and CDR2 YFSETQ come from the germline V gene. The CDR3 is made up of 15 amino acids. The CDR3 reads CASSLSSTGNYGYTF. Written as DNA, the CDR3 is TGCGCCAGCAGCTTGTCGTCTACGGGTAACTATGGCTACACCTTC.

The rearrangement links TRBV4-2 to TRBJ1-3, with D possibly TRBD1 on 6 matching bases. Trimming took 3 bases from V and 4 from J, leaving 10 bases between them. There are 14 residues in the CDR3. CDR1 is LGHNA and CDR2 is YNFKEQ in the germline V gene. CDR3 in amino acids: CASSHETGGNTIYF. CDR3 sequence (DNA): TGTGCCAGCAGCCACGAGACAGGAGGAAACACCATATATTTT.

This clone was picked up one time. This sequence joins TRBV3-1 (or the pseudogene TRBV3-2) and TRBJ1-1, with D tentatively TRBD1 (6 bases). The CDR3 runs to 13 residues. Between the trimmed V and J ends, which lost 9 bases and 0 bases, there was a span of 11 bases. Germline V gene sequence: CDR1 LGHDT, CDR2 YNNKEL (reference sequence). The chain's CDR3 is CASMGHMNTEAFF. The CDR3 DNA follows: TGTGCCAGTATGGGACATATGAACACTGAAGCTTTCTTT.

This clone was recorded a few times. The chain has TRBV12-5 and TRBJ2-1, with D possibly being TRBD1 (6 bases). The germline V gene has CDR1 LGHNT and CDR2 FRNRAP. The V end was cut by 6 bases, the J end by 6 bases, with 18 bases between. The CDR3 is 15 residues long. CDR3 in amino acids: CASGLLMGASNEQFF. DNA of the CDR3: TGTGCTAGTGGCCTCCTTATGGGGGCGAGCAATGAGCAGTTCTTC.

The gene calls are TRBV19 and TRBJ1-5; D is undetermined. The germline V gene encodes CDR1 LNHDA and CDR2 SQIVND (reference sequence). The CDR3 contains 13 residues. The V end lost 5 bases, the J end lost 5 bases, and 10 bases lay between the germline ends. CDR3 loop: CASSLSAYQPQHF. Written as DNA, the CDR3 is TGTGCCAGTAGTTTGTCAGCCTATCAGCCCCAGCATTTT.

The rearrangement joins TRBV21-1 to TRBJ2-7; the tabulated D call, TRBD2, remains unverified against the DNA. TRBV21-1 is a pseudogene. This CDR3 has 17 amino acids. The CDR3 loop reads CASSNLLLGVWIFEQYV. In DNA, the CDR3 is TGTGCCAGCAGCAACCTCCTTTTAGGAGTTTGGATATTCGAGCAGTACGTC.

The CDR3: CASSDRGAQYF. CDR3 DNA sequence: TGTGCCAGCAGTGACAGGGGAGCGCAGTATTTT. The V call is TRBV12-3 or TRBV12-4, the J call TRBJ2-3, with 8 bases that match TRBD1. The CDR3 extends over 11 amino acids. Trimming took 5 bases from V and 10 from J; bases not matched to a gene: 2.